A selection of T cell receptor beta chains follows, all from one sample in a study of cytomegalovirus exposure and HLA in healthy donors. TCRdb keeps only in-frame clones here, not all; method: immunoSEQ multiplex PCR. This sample has 30,000 to 45,000 clones; 86% occur once, and the top ten carry roughly 11%. The specimen was PBMCs. The receptors derive from a woman between 35 and 50 years old in good health and CMV-seropositive. CDR3s include the opening cysteine and the closing phenylalanine or tryptophan. Fields, in order: V gene, CDR3 length, J gene, clone size, CDR3 protein. Only some rows state a clone size, as once, few, many or a class for expanded clones.

>TRBV6-5|13|TRBJ1-1|.
CATLWGVNTEAFF
>TRBV18|12|TRBJ1-6|.
CASSPSGSPLHF
>TRBV6-6|15|TRBJ1-2|.
CASSYRQGANYGYTF
>TRBV18|14|TRBJ1-4|.
CASSSGTGSSLLFF
>TRBV10-3|14|TRBJ1-1|.
CAISDRATEFGAFF
>TRBV7-9|12|TRBJ1-2|.
CASSPEDYGYTF
>TRBV19|12|TRBJ1-1|.
CASRNWAVEAFF
>TRBV15|17|TRBJ1-3|.
CATSRDLGGSSGNTIYF
>TRBV5-5|14|TRBJ2-7|.
CASWEQGITYEQYF
>TRBV6-5|14|TRBJ1-1|few
CASTPTGGVTEAFF
>TRBV7-2|15|TRBJ1-2|.
CASSLGTSGGYGYTF
>TRBV5-1|14|TRBJ2-7|.
CASSLGQSSYEQYF
>TRBV6-1|14|TRBJ1-1|.
CASSKPPDRAEAFF
>TRBV5-4|14|.|few
CASRTFGGPSEQYF
>TRBV11-1|15|TRBJ2-7|.
CASSLAAGRTYEQYF
>TRBV27|15|TRBJ2-2|.
CASSVPGGLSGELFF
>TRBV6-5|13|TRBJ2-4|.
CASRSGTGDIQYF
>TRBV7-9|12|TRBJ1-2|.
CASTPGSYGYTF
>TRBV5-1|15|TRBJ2-5|.
CASSRTGSRGETQYF
>TRBV28|15|TRBJ2-7|.
CASSSIRAGGWEQYF
>TRBV27|12|TRBJ2-7|.
CASGRQQHEQYF
>TRBV11-2|16|TRBJ2-1|.
CASSPFRDRVYNEQFF
>TRBV27|17|TRBJ2-7|.
CASSLYTGQGEVYEQYF
>TRBV7-2|15|TRBJ2-2|.
CASYGTSGNTGELFF
>TRBV6-6|14|TRBJ2-5|once
CASSAAGGGETQYF
>TRBV7-9|17|TRBJ2-1|few
CASSAESGTVTYNEQFF
>TRBV7-9|12|TRBJ2-7|.
CSSSPHAEEQYF
>TRBV6-5|15|TRBJ1-3|.
CASSYSVDSGNTIYF
>TRBV9|15|TRBJ1-1|.
CASSAPGTLNTEAFF
>TRBV7-9|10|TRBJ1-2|.
CSSSLGGYTF
>TRBV27|14|TRBJ2-5|.
CASSRLGDQETQYF
>TRBV7-9|13|TRBJ1-1|once
CASSYRGSREAFF
>TRBV18|13|TRBJ1-2|.
CASSPDSNYGYTF
>TRBV11-2|13|TRBJ1-6|.
CASSSIRTGPLHF
>TRBV5-1|15|TRBJ2-3|.
CASSGGQVEADTQYF
>TRBV19|15|TRBJ2-2|few
CASSIGDRVPGELFF
>TRBV6-1|13|TRBJ2-7|once
CAGSEAQSYEQYF
>TRBV9|16|TRBJ2-1|.
CASSVAGGGRCNEQFF
>TRBV5-6|14|TRBJ2-7|.
CASSLVTGFHEQYF
>TRBV15|14|TRBJ2-7|.
CATSRPGANNEQYF
>TRBV14|15|TRBJ2-7|.
CASSQGHTSSYEQYF
>TRBV5-1|16|TRBJ2-3|.
CASSLAPSGGPDTQYF
>TRBV11-2|15|TRBJ1-2|.
CASSTRTRQGLGYTF
>TRBV2|12|TRBJ2-7|.
CASSYGTYEQYF
>TRBV7-8|16|TRBJ2-1|.
CASSLSVLDPLNEQFF
>TRBV5-6|11|TRBJ2-5|.
CASSSRETQYF
>TRBV10-3|14|TRBJ2-5|.
CAISGQGGQETQYF
>TRBV7-9|17|TRBJ2-2|.
CASSAITSAAGTGELFF
>TRBV11-2|15|TRBJ2-2|.
CASSLALGRTGELFF
>TRBV6-4|14|TRBJ1-2|once
CASSHRTGGGGYTF
>TRBV7-2|15|TRBJ1-4|.
CASLPLGGPNEKLFF
>TRBV19|14|TRBJ2-1|.
CASSPRDSHNEQFF